A single sample is the source of the 31 T cell receptor beta chains below, sequenced in a study of shared clonotypes between healthy human individuals. Libraries were prepared by immunoSEQ multiplex PCR; TCRdb keeps only in-frame clonotypes and omits some of them. The table records approximately 1.5 million clones, around 98.5% of them present only once. The sequenced sample consisted of naive CD4+ T cells sorted from blood. The sample's subset: CD45RA+ positively selected. All receptors come from a man aged 25 to 40 in good health.

V usage is TRBV7-9 and J usage is TRBJ2-1; TRBD2 is a possible D gene (5 bases). CDR1 SEHNR and CDR2 FQNEAQ come from the germline V gene (reference sequence). V dropped 0 bases and J dropped 13 bases, with 16 bases sitting between them. The CDR3 runs 14 residues. The CDR3 coding sequence is TGTGCCAGCAGCTTAGCGGGAGCCTCCGTCTTTCAGTTCTTC. Translated: CASSLAGASVFQFF.

This chain links TRBV4-1 with TRBJ2-7; 9 bases map to TRBD2. Trimming removed 6 bases from V and 5 bases from J; junction bases left unmatched: 14. Germline-derived CDR1 and CDR2 are MGHRA and YSYEKL. The CDR3 spans 16 residues. CDR3 sequence reads: CASSIEREDPKDEQYF. The CDR3 nucleotides read TGCGCCAGCAGTATCGAGCGGGAGGACCCCAAGGACGAGCAGTACTTC.

The chain links TRBV2 to TRBJ2-5, with D possibly being TRBD2 (5 bases). CDR3 length equals 13 residues. The V end lost 6 bases, the J end lost 7 bases, and 15 bases lay between the germline ends. The germline V gene has CDR1 SNHLY and CDR2 FYNNEI. For the CDR3, the DNA is TGTGCCAGCAGATCTACTAGTGAGACGACCCAGTACTTC. Its protein is CASRSTSETTQYF.

The chain uses TRBV7-9 and TRBJ2-5; no reliable D call. The CDR3 is made up of 14 amino acids. Germline assignment: CDR1 SEHNR and CDR2 FQNEAQ (reference sequence). Trimming took off 2 bases at V and 5 bases at J, with 12 bases between the two ends. This chain's CDR3 is CASSLSAMGETQYF. Written as DNA, the CDR3 is TGTGCCAGCAGCTTATCTGCAATGGGGGAGACCCAGTACTTC.

The genes are TRBV19 and TRBJ1-2, with a tentative D call TRBD1 (6 bases). This CDR3 is 13 amino acids long. Between the trimmed V and J ends, which lost 5 bases and 5 bases, there was a span of 12 bases. Germline CDR1 reads LNHDA; CDR2 reads SQIVND (reference sequence). CDR3 residues: CASSYRAGYGYTF. The CDR3 DNA reads TGTGCCAGTAGTTACAGGGCCGGTTATGGCTACACCTTC.

For this clone: The sample has other DNA sequences that encode this CDR3 too. The chain joins TRBV7-9 to TRBJ1-1, with D maybe TRBD1 (6 bases). The V and J ends lost 1 base and 2 bases respectively, with 11 bases between them. The CDR3 has 15 amino acids. Germline V gene data show CDR1 as SEHNR and CDR2 as FQNEAQ (reference sequence). The CDR3 loop reads CASSLVAGENTEAFF. As DNA, the CDR3 is TGTGCCAGCAGCTTAGTGGCAGGGGAAAACACTGAAGCTTTCTTT.

This sequence joins TRBV28 and TRBJ2-1; 8 bases match TRBD2. V shed 5 bases and J 8 bases; nucleotides not matched to a gene: 5. The CDR3 has 13 amino acids. The V gene's germline CDR1 is MDHEN and CDR2 SYDVKM. The CDR3 DNA is TGTGCCAGCAGTAAAGCGGGAGTTGATGAGCAGTTCTTC. It specifies CASSKAGVDEQFF.

This clone appeared once. The junction and the germline gene differ at one end; a read error may be behind it. V gene TRBV18 combines with J gene TRBJ2-2; D perhaps matches TRBD1 (6 bases). In germline, CDR1 is KGHSH, CDR2 LQKENI. This CDR3 contains 13 residues. As DNA, the CDR3 is TGTGCCAGCTCAATCGGACAGCCCGGGAAGCTGTTTTTT. It encodes CASSIGQPGKLFF.

The rearrangement links TRBV19 to TRBJ2-7; 10 nucleotides agree with TRBD2. The CDR3 covers 17 residues. V lost 2 bases, J lost 2 bases, and 9 bases stayed unmatched. Germline V CDR1 and CDR2: LNHDA, SQIVND (reference sequence). The CDR3 here is CASSIKEASGSTYEQYF. The CDR3 bases are TGTGCCAGTAGTATAAAGGAGGCTAGCGGGAGCACCTACGAGCAGTACTTC.

CDR3 amino acids: CASSLGTSGTTDTQYF. The CDR3 DNA reads TGTGCCAGCAGCCTGGGAACTAGCGGGACGACAGATACGCAGTATTTT. The chain couples TRBV5-8 to TRBJ2-3; 10 bases are shared with TRBD2. With 4 bases clipped from V and 3 bases from J, the junction kept 8 bases outside the gene matches. The CDR3 is 16 residues long. The V gene's germline CDR1 is SGHTS and CDR2 YDEGEE. The full variable domain, its missing parts supplied by reference TRBV5-8 and TRBJ2-3, is EAGVTQSPTHLIKTRGQQATLRCSPISGHTSVYWYQQALGLGLQFLLWYDEGEERNRGNFPPRFSGRQFPNYSSELNVNALELEDSALYLCASSLGTSGTTDTQYFGPGTRLTVL.

The V gene is TRBV6-5, the J gene TRBJ1-2; D call uncertain. Germline V lookup: CDR1 MNHEY, CDR2 SVGAGI. Between the trimmed V and J ends, which lost 0 bases and 6 bases, there was a span of 8 bases. This CDR3 comprises 13 residues. DNA of the CDR3: TGTGCCAGCAGTTACTCGAGCCTCCATGGCTACACCTTC. Its protein product is CASSYSSLHGYTF.

Note on this clone: Other DNA sequences from this sample encode an identical CDR3 as well. The V call is TRBV18, the J call TRBJ1-3, with D perhaps matching TRBD1 (6 bases). The CDR3 runs to 15 residues. Germline CDR1 reads KGHSH; CDR2 reads LQKENI. The V gene lost 6 bases and the J gene lost 3 bases, with 15 bases spanning the gap. The CDR3 loop reads CASSPLTGVGNTIYF. CDR3 coding DNA: TGTGCCAGCTCTCCCCTGACAGGCGTTGGAAACACCATATATTTT.

The chain carries TRBV29-1 and TRBJ2-1; 7 bases align to TRBD1. The CDR3 consists of 13 residues. Germline V gene data show CDR1 as SQVTM and CDR2 as ANQGSEA. The J segment lost 4 bases and the V segment lost 4 bases, leaving 4 bases of the junction unmatched. CDR3 amino acids: CSVVGGAYNEQFF. CDR3 nucleotide sequence: TGCAGCGTTGTAGGGGGCGCGTACAATGAGCAGTTCTTC.

The chain joins TRBV7-8 to TRBJ2-1; D not resolved. CDR1 and CDR2 (germline): SGHVS, FQNEAQ. The CDR3 is 18 amino acids. Deletions cut 1 base from V and 3 bases from J, with 19 bases between. The CDR3 bases are TGTGCCAGCAGCTTAGGGCTAATGAGGAAGAGGAGCTACAATGAGCAGTTCTTC. This sequence encodes CASSLGLMRKRSYNEQFF.

V usage is TRBV6-6 and J usage is TRBJ2-2; D call uncertain. The CDR3 runs 15 residues. Looked up from germline, CDR1 is MNHNY and CDR2 is SVGAGI (reference sequence). V lost 3 bases and J lost 0, with 8 bases in between. CDR3 DNA: TGTGCCAGCAGTTATGGGCTAGCGAACACCGGGGAGCTGTTTTTT. It specifies CASSYGLANTGELFF.

This CDR3 is CASSELAGGRTSSYNEQFF. The CDR3 DNA sequence: TGTGCCAGCAGTGAACTAGCGGGAGGTAGGACGAGCTCCTACAATGAGCAGTTCTTC. The chain carries TRBV6-1 and TRBJ2-1; 11 bases line up with TRBD2. Germline CDR1 MNHNS, CDR2 SASEGT. This CDR3 has 19 residues. Trimming cost V 2 bases and J 0 bases; bases outside gene matches: 9.

The chain uses TRBV7-2 and TRBJ2-2; possible D gene TRBD1, 6 bases. The V gene lost 5 bases and the J gene lost 1 base, with 20 bases spanning the gap. There are 18 residues in the CDR3. Germline CDR1 and CDR2: SGHTA and FQGNSA. CDR3: CASSPRGVGALNTGELFF. The CDR3 DNA follows: TGTGCCAGCAGCCCCAGGGGAGTGGGAGCCTTGAACACCGGGGAGCTGTTTTTT.

The chain couples TRBV10-1 to TRBJ2-5, with D possibly being TRBD1 (6 bases). This CDR3 region has 14 residues. V was clipped by 6 bases and J by 5 bases, with 16 bases between them. Germline assignment: CDR1 WNHNN and CDR2 SYGVQD (reference sequence). The CDR3 loop reads CASSRTGFEETQYF. The CDR3 DNA reads as TGCGCCAGCAGCCGAACAGGGTTTGAGGAGACCCAGTACTTC.

The chain couples TRBV28 to TRBJ2-5; TRBD1 aligns across 7 bases. The germline V gene encodes CDR1 MDHEN and CDR2 SYDVKM. The length of the CDR3 is 15 residues. Trimming took 3 bases from V and 0 from J; bases not matched to a gene: 4. The CDR3 bases are TGTGCCAGCAGTTTTGGGGGACAGAACCAAGAGACCCAGTACTTC. Protein product: CASSFGGQNQETQYF.

This rearrangement joins TRBV5-1 to TRBJ1-1; D gene uncertain. This CDR3 has 16 residues. Germline V gene lookup returns CDR1 SGHRS and CDR2 YFSETQ. V lost 3 bases, J lost 1 base, and 16 bases lay in between. DNA of the CDR3: TGCGCCAGCAGCTACGGGGTATCGGAGAGGAACACTGAAGCTTTCTTT. Translation gives CASSYGVSERNTEAFF.

The chain combines TRBV5-8 with TRBJ2-3; 8 bases agree with TRBD2. Trimming at V came to 6 bases and at J to 4 bases, leaving 7 bases not matched to a gene. Germline V gene data show CDR1 as SGHTS and CDR2 as YDEGEE. The CDR3 has 14 amino acids. This chain's CDR3 is CASTSGTRADTQYF. CDR3 bases: TGTGCCAGCACGTCCGGGACTAGGGCAGATACGCAGTATTTT. Filled out from reference TRBV5-8 and TRBJ2-3, the complete variable domain reads EAGVTQSPTHLIKTRGQQATLRCSPISGHTSVYWYQQALGLGLQFLLWYDEGEERNRGNFPPRFSGRQFPNYSSELNVNALELEDSALYLCASTSGTRADTQYFGPGTRLTVL.

This clone has only one observation. The V gene is TRBV9, the J gene TRBJ2-3, with TRBD2 identical over 7 bases. V gave up 0 bases and J gave up 2 bases; unmatched junction bases: 9. Germline V CDR1 and CDR2: SGDLS, YYNGEE. This CDR3 spans 17 amino acids. The CDR3 DNA follows: TGTGCCAGCAGCGTAGGGGAGGGAGCGGGATCCACAGATACGCAGTATTTT. Its translation is CASSVGEGAGSTDTQYF.

This clone was seen once. The genes are TRBV14 and TRBJ2-1, with TRBD2 matching 9 bases. CDR3 size: 14 residues. Trimming took 3 bases from V and 9 from J; bases not matched to a gene: 6. From germline, CDR1 is SGHDN and CDR2 FVKESK. The CDR3 here is CASSQASLAGEQFF. In nucleotides, the CDR3 is TGTGCCAGCAGCCAGGCCTCACTAGCGGGTGAGCAGTTCTTC. Full variable domain (missing parts from reference TRBV14 and TRBJ2-1): EAGVTQFPSHSVIEKGQTVTLRCDPISGHDNLYWYRRVMGKEIKFLLHFVKESKQDESGMPNNRFLAERTGGTYSTLKVQPAELEDSGVYFCASSQASLAGEQFFGPGTRLTVL.

This clone was seen once. The chain uses TRBV30 and TRBJ2-7; TRBD2 agrees at 7 bases. This CDR3 has 15 amino acids. The V segment lost 3 bases and the J segment 2 bases; nucleotides outside the gene matches: 10. Germline V lookup: CDR1 GTSNPN, CDR2 SVGIG (reference sequence). The CDR3 region is CAWSVRSSGPYEQYF. The DNA of the CDR3 is TGTGCCTGGAGCGTACGGTCTAGCGGTCCCTACGAGCAGTACTTC.

The CDR3 nucleotides are TGTGCCAGCTCACCACCCGGGAGGTGGGCAGATACGCAGTATTTT. Translating gives CASSPPGRWADTQYF. The rearrangement joins TRBV18 to TRBJ2-3; TRBD2 matches 7 bases. V gave up 0 bases and J gave up 4 bases; unmatched junction bases: 4. Germline assignment: CDR1 KGHSH and CDR2 LQKENI. CDR3 length equals 15 residues.

This clone appeared a single time. The chain links TRBV10-3 to TRBJ2-5, with D perhaps being TRBD1 or TRBD2 (6 bases each). Germline lookup yields CDR1 ENHRY and CDR2 SYGVKD. The ends were cut back, 4 bases at V and 4 bases at J, with 7 bases in the middle. CDR3 length: 12 amino acids. CDR3 sequence reads: CAISGGAETQYF. The DNA of the CDR3 is TGTGCCATCAGTGGGGGGGCAGAGACCCAGTACTTC.

The chain links TRBV28 to TRBJ2-7; 8 positions match TRBD1. CDR1 is MDHEN and CDR2 is SYDVKM in the germline V gene. Trimming cost V 6 bases and J 5 bases; bases outside gene matches: 6. The CDR3 consists of 13 residues. In DNA form, the CDR3 reads TGTGCCAGCAGCTTGCAGGGGGCCCACGAGCAGTACTTC. This translates into CASSLQGAHEQYF.

Remarks on this clone: Other DNA sequences from this sample encode an identical CDR3 as well. The chain has TRBV5-1 and TRBJ2-7; 12 positions agree with TRBD2. The CDR3 covers 14 residues. The germline V gene encodes CDR1 SGHRS and CDR2 YFSETQ. J gave up 7 bases and V 0 bases, and 2 bases lay outside the gene matches. The CDR3 DNA sequence: TGCGCCAGCAGCTTGGAACTAGCGGGAGGTGAGCAGTACTTC. Translation gives CASSLELAGGEQYF.

This clone was observed once. This chain uses TRBV6-5 with TRBJ1-5; 7 bases agree with TRBD1. With 8 bases clipped from V and 6 bases from J, the junction kept 4 bases outside the gene matches. The CDR3 is made up of 12 amino acids. CDR1 is MNHEY and CDR2 is SVGAGI in the germline V gene. The CDR3 protein is CASRQGAQPQHF. In DNA, the CDR3 is TGTGCCAGCCGACAGGGTGCTCAGCCCCAGCATTTT.

The chain employs TRBV6-5 and TRBJ1-5; D gene ambiguous. The CDR3 is 12 residues long. Trimming left V 5 bases short and J 3 bases short, with 5 bases between. Germline CDR1 and CDR2: MNHEY and SVGAGI. The CDR3 nucleotides read TGTGCCAGCAGTAAATCCAATCAGCCCCAGCATTTT. This encodes CASSKSNQPQHF.

The V call is TRBV18, the J call TRBJ2-7; possible D gene TRBD2, 6 bases. Germline CDR1 reads KGHSH; CDR2 reads LQKENI. V lost 2 bases and J lost 3, with 14 bases in between. CDR3 length: 15 residues. The CDR3 coding sequence is TGTGCCAGCTCACCAGGAACGGGAGTAGTCTACGAGCAGTACTTC. The encoded protein is CASSPGTGVVYEQYF.